This TCR beta chain was sequenced during a study of cytomegalovirus exposure and HLA in healthy donors. The data were produced by immunoSEQ multiplex PCR, yet TCRdb's version contains in-frame clones alone and is incomplete. The sample carries roughly 70,000 clones, approximately 95% recorded once. Trimming removed 5 bases from V and 6 bases from J; junction bases left unmatched: 14. CDR3 length: 16 amino acids. In germline, CDR1 is MNHEY, CDR2 SMNVEV (reference sequence). This sequence originates from a man in his late teens or twenties in good health and CMV-seronegative. Material for sequencing was PBMCs. The chain employs TRBV27 and TRBJ1-2; 8 positions match TRBD1. CDR3 residues: CASSPTGGGAGDGYTF. CDR3 nucleotide sequence: TGTGCCAGCAGTCCAACAGGGGGGGGAGCAGGCGATGGCTACACCTTC.